One T cell receptor (beta chain) is described in this entry. Its specificity is not known. The data were taken from a study of OX40 agonist ivuxolimab in advanced cancers. Study in general: The patients got ivuxolimab, which is an agonistic anti-OX40 (CD134) antibody. Study conclusions and caveats: Fewer expanded clones were found on average in CD4+ than in CD8+ T cells.

Data came from immunoSEQ multiplex PCR; TCRdb stores just in-frame clones and leaves some out. The data show some 82,000 clones, with approximately 95% seen just once and approximately 10% held by the top ten. Exclusion applied to patients with autoimmune disease history or systemic immunosuppression. The CDR3 is 16 amino acids. This material consisted of CD4+ or CD8+ T cells sorted from blood, taken in a trial of the OX40 agonist ivuxolimab. V gene TRBV21-1 combines with J gene TRBJ2-7; the table's D call TRBD1 went unverified against the DNA. TRBV21-1 represents a pseudogene. The TCR comes from an adult with an advanced solid tumor such as melanoma, head and neck, liver or kidney cancer. Written as DNA, the CDR3 is TGTGCCAGCAGCAAAGTTGCCCCATGGGGACAGGAGATGCAGTACTTC. The encoded protein is CASSKVAPWGQEMQYF.